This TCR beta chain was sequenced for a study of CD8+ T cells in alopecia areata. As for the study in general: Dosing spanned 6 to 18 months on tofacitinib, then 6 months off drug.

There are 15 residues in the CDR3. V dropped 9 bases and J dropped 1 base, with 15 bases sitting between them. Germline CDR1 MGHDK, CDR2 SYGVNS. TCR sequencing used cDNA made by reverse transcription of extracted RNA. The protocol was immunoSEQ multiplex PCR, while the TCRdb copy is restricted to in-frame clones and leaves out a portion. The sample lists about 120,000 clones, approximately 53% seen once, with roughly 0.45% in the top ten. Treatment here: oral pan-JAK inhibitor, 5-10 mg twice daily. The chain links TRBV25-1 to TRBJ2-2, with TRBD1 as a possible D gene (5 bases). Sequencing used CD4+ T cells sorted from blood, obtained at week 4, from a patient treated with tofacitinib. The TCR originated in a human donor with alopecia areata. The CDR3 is CASLGAGWNTGELFF. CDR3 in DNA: TGTGCCAGTCTTGGGGCAGGCTGGAACACCGGGGAGCTGTTTTTT.